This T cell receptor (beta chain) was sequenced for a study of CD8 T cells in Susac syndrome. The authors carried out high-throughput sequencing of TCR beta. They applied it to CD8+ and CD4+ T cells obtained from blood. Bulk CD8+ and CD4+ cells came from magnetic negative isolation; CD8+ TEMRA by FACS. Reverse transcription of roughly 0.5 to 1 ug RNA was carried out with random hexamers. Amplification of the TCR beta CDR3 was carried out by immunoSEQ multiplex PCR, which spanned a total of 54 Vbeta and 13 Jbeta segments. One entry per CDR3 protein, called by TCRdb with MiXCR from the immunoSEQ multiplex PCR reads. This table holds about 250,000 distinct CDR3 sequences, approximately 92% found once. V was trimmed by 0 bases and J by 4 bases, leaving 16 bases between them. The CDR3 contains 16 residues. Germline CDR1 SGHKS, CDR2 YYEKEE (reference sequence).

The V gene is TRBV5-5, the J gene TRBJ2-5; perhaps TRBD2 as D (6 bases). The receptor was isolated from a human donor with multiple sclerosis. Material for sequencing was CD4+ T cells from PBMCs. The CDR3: CASSLGGTEIRETQYF. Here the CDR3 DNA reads TGTGCCAGCAGCTTGGGAGGGACTGAAATTCGAGAGACCCAGTACTTC.